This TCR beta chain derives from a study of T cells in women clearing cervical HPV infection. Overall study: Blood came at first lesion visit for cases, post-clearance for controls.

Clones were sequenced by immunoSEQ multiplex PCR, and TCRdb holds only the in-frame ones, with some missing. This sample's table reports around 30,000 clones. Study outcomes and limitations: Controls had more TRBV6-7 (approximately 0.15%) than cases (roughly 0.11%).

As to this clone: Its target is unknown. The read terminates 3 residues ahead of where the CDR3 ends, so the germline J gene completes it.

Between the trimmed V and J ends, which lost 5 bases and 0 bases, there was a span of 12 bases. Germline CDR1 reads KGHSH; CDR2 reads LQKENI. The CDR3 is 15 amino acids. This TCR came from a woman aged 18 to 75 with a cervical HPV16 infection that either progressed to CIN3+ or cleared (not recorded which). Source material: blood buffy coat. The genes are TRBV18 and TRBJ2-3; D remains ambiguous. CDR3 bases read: TGTGCCAGCTCAGCAAAGCGCTCTAGCACAGATACG. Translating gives CASSAKRSSTDT. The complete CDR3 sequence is CASSAKRSSTDTQYF.